These 23 T cell receptor beta chains came from one sample sequenced in a study of blood T cells in healthy people across ages. The second PCR ran about 6 to 12 cycles with a sample-barcoded 5' primer and J-beta primers. TCRdb re-called the 5' RACE reads with MiXCR, one entry per CDR3 protein. In the table there are 550,000 to 600,000 distinct CDR3 sequences, more than 45% of which are singletons. The sample comprised blood. The receptors stem from a man older than 75 in good health.

V is TRBV24-1 and J is TRBJ2-7, with D unresolved. Germline V gene data show CDR1 as KGHDR and CDR2 as SFDVKD. V was trimmed by 3 bases and J by 1 base, leaving 9 bases between them. This CDR3 contains 14 residues. The CDR3 nucleotides read TGTGCCACCAGTGATGACGGCAGATCCTACGAGCAGTACTTC. Its protein is CATSDDGRSYEQYF.

This clonotype was seen many times. The CDR3 sequence is CSVGGGEQFF. The DNA of the CDR3 is TGCAGCGTTGGGGGGGGTGAGCAGTTCTTC. The rearrangement uses TRBV29-1 and TRBJ2-1; 7 bases are a match to TRBD2. Trimming cost V 4 bases and J 9 bases; bases outside gene matches: 0. The CDR3 consists of 10 residues. CDR1 and CDR2 (germline): SQVTM, ANQGSEA.

About this clonotype: The junction does not match germline at one end; this may be a read error. The chain uses TRBV7-9 and TRBJ1-2, with a tentative D call TRBD1 (5 bases). This CDR3 is 15 amino acids long. The germline CDR1 and CDR2 sequences are SEHNR and FQNEAQ (reference sequence). CDR3 DNA: TGTACCAGCAGCTCCCTAGGGCCTAATACAGGTGGCTACACCTTC. Protein product: CTSSSLGPNTGGYTF.

The rearrangement uses TRBV7-2 and TRBJ2-1; TRBD1 might be the D (5 bases). Germline V gene lookup returns CDR1 SGHTA and CDR2 FQGNSA. Trimming cost V 3 bases and J 2 bases, with 8 bases left between them. The CDR3 is 14 residues long. This CDR3 is CASSFETAYNEQFF. The DNA for the CDR3 is TGTGCCAGCAGCTTCGAGACAGCCTACAATGAGCAGTTCTTC.

This clonotype came up many times. The V call is TRBV20-1, the J call TRBJ2-5, with D hard to call. In germline, CDR1 is DFQATT, CDR2 SNEGSKA (reference sequence). This CDR3 comprises 13 residues. Trimming stripped 1 base from V and 5 bases from J, with 11 bases between. The CDR3 DNA is TGCAGTGCTAGAGCTCCAGTTATTGAGACCCAGTACTTC. It codes for CSARAPVIETQYF.

This clonotype appeared a few times. The CDR3 loop reads CASSSLGSATDTQYF. In DNA form, the CDR3 reads TGCGCCAGCAGCTCGCTAGGGAGTGCGACAGATACGCAGTATTTT. The V gene is TRBV5-1, the J gene TRBJ2-3; TRBD2 is a possible D gene (5 bases). The CDR3 totals 15 residues. CDR1 is SGHRS and CDR2 is YFSETQ in the germline V gene. V was pared by 3 bases and J by 3 bases, with 14 bases between.

The chain is built from TRBV5-1 and TRBJ1-2, with unresolved D. This CDR3 is 14 amino acids long. Per the germline V gene, CDR1 is SGHRS and CDR2 is YFSETQ. V was pared by 4 bases and J by 7 bases, with 17 bases between. Here the CDR3 DNA reads TGCGCCAGCAGCGTGGAACCCCTAAGTTCTGGCTACACCTTC. This codes for CASSVEPLSSGYTF.

This sequence joins TRBV11-3 and TRBJ2-1; TRBD2 agrees at 9 bases. Germline V gene lookup returns CDR1 SGHNT and CDR2 YENEEA. V trimming: 4 bases; J trimming: 2 bases; junction bases outside the gene matches: 3. This CDR3 is built from 15 residues. Here the CDR3 DNA reads TGTGCCAGCAGCTCTAGCGGGGCCACCTACAATGAGCAGTTCTTC. This codes for CASSSSGATYNEQFF.

This rearrangement joins TRBV5-8 to TRBJ2-5; TRBD2 matches at 9 bases. V trimming: 4 bases; J trimming: 3 bases; junction bases outside the gene matches: 1. CDR1 is SGHTS, CDR2 YDEGEE, per germline. This CDR3 is 13 amino acids long. CDR3 sequence: CASSGGREETQYF. The CDR3 coding sequence is TGTGCCAGCAGCGGCGGGAGGGAAGAGACCCAGTACTTC. Variable domain in full (rest from reference TRBV5-8 and TRBJ2-5): EAGVTQSPTHLIKTRGQQATLRCSPISGHTSVYWYQQALGLGLQFLLWYDEGEERNRGNFPPRFSGRQFPNYSSELNVNALELEDSALYLCASSGGREETQYFGPGTRLLVL.

Turning to this clonotype: At one boundary the junction diverges from the germline segment, which might be a read error. The V call is TRBV4-3, the J call TRBJ1-5, with no clear D. The CDR3 spans 13 residues. CDR1 and CDR2 (germline): LGHNA, YSLEER. CDR3 amino acids: CASGQDVWQPQHF. The CDR3 DNA reads TGCGCCAGCGGCCAAGATGTTTGGCAGCCCCAGCATTTT.

The rearrangement links TRBV12-3 or TRBV12-4 to TRBJ2-3; 8 nucleotides align to TRBD2. The CDR3 runs 15 residues. Trimming removed 8 bases from V and 0 bases from J; junction bases left unmatched: 7. The CDR3: CASLKAGVSTDTQYF. The DNA for the CDR3 is TGTGCCAGCTTGAAAGCGGGGGTTAGCACAGATACGCAGTATTTT.

The chain is built from TRBV5-1 and TRBJ2-5, with D perhaps TRBD2 (5 bases). The CDR3 is 16 residues long. Trimming cost V 3 bases and J 2 bases, with 17 bases left between them. Germline lookup yields CDR1 SGHRS and CDR2 YFSETQ. The CDR3 region is CASSSLVPWEQETQYF. In nucleotides, the CDR3 is TGCGCCAGCAGCTCATTGGTCCCCTGGGAGCAAGAGACCCAGTACTTC. Drawing the rest from reference TRBV5-1 and TRBJ2-5, the complete variable domain is KAGVTQTPRYLIKTRGQQVTLSCSPISGHRSVSWYQQTPGQGLQFLFEYFSETQRNKGNFPGRFSGRQFSNSRSEMNVSTLELGDSALYLCASSSLVPWEQETQYFGPGTRLLVL.

This clonotype was seen a handful of times. The V gene is TRBV7-9, the J gene TRBJ2-7; 11 bases fit TRBD2. Germline lookup yields CDR1 SEHNR and CDR2 FQNEAQ (reference sequence). V trimming: 5 bases; J trimming: 2 bases; junction bases outside the gene matches: 5. CDR3 length: 15 residues. The CDR3 here is CASSNALAGAYEQYF. The CDR3 DNA reads TGTGCCAGCAGCAATGCACTAGCGGGAGCCTACGAGCAGTACTTC.

This clonotype was seen more than once but under ten times. The rearrangement joins TRBV20-1 to TRBJ2-3; tentative D call: TRBD1 (6 bases). V was pared by 2 bases and J by 2 bases, with 11 bases between. CDR3 length: 14 residues. Germline CDR1 DFQATT, CDR2 SNEGSKA (reference sequence). CDR3 coding DNA: TGCAGTGCTAGACCAGGGGATAACACAGATACGCAGTATTTT. Residues: CSARPGDNTDTQYF.

This clonotype is a singleton in its sample. The chain combines TRBV2 with TRBJ2-2; D uncertain. The length of the CDR3 is 14 residues. V was shortened by 8 bases and J by 1 base, with 11 bases between the two germline ends. Germline V gene lookup returns CDR1 SNHLY and CDR2 FYNNEI. The CDR3 reads CASSQTQNTGELFF. CDR3 bases: TGTGCCAGCTCCCAGACTCAGAACACCGGGGAGCTGTTTTTT. The variable domain in full, completed from reference TRBV2 and TRBJ2-2, reads EPEVTQTPSHQVTQMGQEVILRCVPISNHLYFYWYRQILGQKVEFLVSFYNNEISEKSEIFDDQFSVERPDGSNFTLKIRSTKLEDSAMYFCASSQTQNTGELFFGEGSRLTVL.

The rearrangement uses TRBV15 and TRBJ2-1, with 11 nucleotides matching TRBD2. V dropped 4 bases and J dropped 0; count of bases not matched to a gene: 5. The CDR3 has 17 residues. CDR1 and CDR2 from the germline V gene are LNHNV and YYDKDF (reference sequence). CDR3 residues: CATSTRTSGLSYNEQFF. CDR3 in DNA: TGTGCCACCAGCACCCGGACTAGCGGGCTCTCCTACAATGAGCAGTTCTTC.

This clonotype was seen a single time. In DNA form, the CDR3 reads TGTGCCAGCAGTTACTCGGGACCACCCTACGAGCAGTACTTC. It yields the protein CASSYSGPPYEQYF. The chain couples TRBV6-6 to TRBJ2-5; tentatively, D is TRBD1 or TRBD2 (5 bases each). The DNA end favors TRBJ2-7, so the J call may be wrong. The CDR3 covers 14 residues. The germline V gene encodes CDR1 MNHNY and CDR2 SVGAGI (reference sequence).

The rearrangement links TRBV6-2 or TRBV6-3 to TRBJ2-1; D is unclear. The germline V gene encodes CDR1 MNHEY and CDR2 SVGEGT. The CDR3 covers 16 residues. V gave up 5 bases and J gave up 0 bases, with 14 bases separating them. DNA of the CDR3: TGTGCCAGCAGTCACAACACAGCATTCTCCTACAATGAGCAGTTCTTC. Translated: CASSHNTAFSYNEQFF.

The chain combines TRBV7-2 with TRBJ2-3; tentative D call: TRBD2 (7 bases). The CDR3 is 14 residues long. V was cut by 8 bases and J by 4 bases, with 16 bases left in between. Germline loops: CDR1 SGHTA, CDR2 FQGNSA. The CDR3 is CASGRPGGPDTQYF. Written as DNA, the CDR3 is TGTGCCAGCGGTCGTCCGGGGGGCCCAGATACGCAGTATTTT.

In this sample, this clonotype turned up a few times. The chain is built from TRBV29-1 and TRBJ2-3, with 11 bases that match TRBD2. CDR1 and CDR2 (germline): SQVTM, ANQGSEA. The V and J ends lost 5 bases and 4 bases, in that order; junction bases with no gene match: 11. The CDR3 totals 16 residues. The CDR3 DNA follows: TGCAGCGTTTTACTAGCGGGAGTTCGTTCCCCAGATACGCAGTATTTT. Translating gives CSVLLAGVRSPDTQYF.

In this sample, this clonotype turned up once. V usage is TRBV7-9 and J usage is TRBJ2-3; TRBD2 is a possible D gene (5 bases). Trimming removed 0 bases at V and 3 bases at J, with 13 bases between. The CDR3 has 16 amino acids. Germline-derived CDR1 and CDR2 are SEHNR and FQNEAQ (reference sequence). The CDR3, as DNA: TGTGCCAGCAGCTTAGCTCATTCTCTAGCAACAGATACGCAGTATTTT. It codes for CASSLAHSLATDTQYF.

Concerning this clonotype: One end of the junction is discordant with germline, which a read error may explain. The chain is built from TRBV29-1 and TRBJ2-3; 7 positions agree with TRBD1. CDR1 is SQVTM and CDR2 is ANQGSEA in the germline V gene. The CDR3 length is 13 residues. The CDR3 loop is CSVAPSGTDAQYF. The CDR3, as DNA: TGCAGCGTTGCTCCATCAGGGACAGATGCGCAGTATTTT.

This clonotype was seen a handful of times. V and J are TRBV9 and TRBJ2-1; D assignment may be TRBD1 or TRBD2 (6 bases each). V lost 2 bases and J lost 0, with 12 bases in between. This CDR3 has 16 residues. CDR1 and CDR2 (germline): SGDLS, YYNGEE. CDR3 bases: TGTGCCAGCAGCGTTGGGGGGCGAACCTCCTACAATGAGCAGTTCTTC. Translated, it gives CASSVGGRTSYNEQFF.